Below are 29 T cell receptor beta chains sequenced from a single sample in a study of blood T cell repertoires in COVID-19. Clones were read by immunoSEQ multiplex PCR, and TCRdb kept only the in-frame ones, dropping some. The sample yields approximately 50,000 clones, 91% seen once. Sequencing input: peripheral blood. These receptors all stem from a man aged 50-59 years with active COVID-19.

This clone was observed a few times. The chain carries TRBV4-3 and TRBJ1-5; 8 bases are a match to TRBD1. J was trimmed by 6 bases and V by 3 bases; bases with no gene match: 7. The CDR3 sequence is 15 residues long. Looked up from germline, CDR1 is LGHNA and CDR2 is YSLEER. CDR3 sequence (DNA): TGCGCCAGCAGCCAGGGGACAGGCGAACCTCAGCCCCAGCATTTT. It encodes CASSQGTGEPQPQHF.

The genes are TRBV5-4 and TRBJ2-1; the match to TRBD1 covers 11 bases. Per the germline V gene, CDR1 is SGHNT and CDR2 is YYREEE (reference sequence). CDR3 length equals 14 residues. V was clipped by 4 bases and J by 9 bases; unmatched bases: 6. CDR3 protein: CASSGGDRGFEQFF. CDR3 DNA: TGTGCCAGCAGCGGAGGGGACAGGGGGTTTGAGCAGTTCTTC.

The CDR3 nucleotides are TGCGCCAGCAGTCAAGGCTGGAGAGCCAAAAACATTCAGTACTTC. This encodes CASSQGWRAKNIQYF. V is TRBV23-1 and J is TRBJ2-4; D gene unclear. TRBV23-1 is designated an ORF whose function remains uncertain. The CDR3 consists of 15 residues. The V and J ends lost 2 bases and 0 bases respectively, with 8 bases between them.

The chain is built from TRBV7-9 and TRBJ2-3, with a tentative D call TRBD1 (6 bases). The CDR3 has 18 residues. From germline, CDR1 is SEHNR and CDR2 FQNEAQ (reference sequence). The V end lost 4 bases, the J end lost 0 bases, and 20 bases lay between the germline ends. DNA for the CDR3: TGTGCCAGCAGCTCCCGGGAACAGGGTACGTTCAGCACAGATACGCAGTATTTT. Protein product: CASSSREQGTFSTDTQYF. The variable domain in full, completed from reference TRBV7-9 and TRBJ2-3, reads DTGVSQNPRHKITKRGQNVTFRCDPISEHNRLYWYRQTLGQGPEFLTYFQNEAQLEKSRLLSDRFSAERPKGSFSTLEIQRTEQGDSAMYLCASSSREQGTFSTDTQYFGPGTRLTVL.

V and J are TRBV5-5 and TRBJ2-1, with 8 bases lining up with TRBD2. This CDR3 is built from 13 residues. Germline CDR1 SGHKS, CDR2 YYEKEE (reference sequence). Losses at the gene ends were 5 bases for V and 6 bases for J; bases not matched to a gene: 4. This CDR3 is CASSWTSSNEQFF. In nucleotides, the CDR3 is TGTGCCAGCAGTTGGACTAGCTCCAATGAGCAGTTCTTC.

This clone was seen a single time. J is TRBJ1-1 and V is TRBV11-2; D not resolved. CDR1 SGHAT and CDR2 FQNNGV come from the germline V gene. The CDR3 loop spans 12 amino acids. V was clipped by 6 bases and J by 4 bases, with 9 bases between them. The CDR3 here is CASSQPSTEAFF. CDR3 in DNA: TGTGCCAGCAGTCAACCGAGCACTGAAGCTTTCTTT.

V is TRBV5-4 and J is TRBJ2-4; D might be TRBD2 (5 bases). Germline CDR1 is SGHNT and CDR2 is YYREEE (reference sequence). This CDR3 comprises 14 residues. Trimming took off 4 bases at V and 0 bases at J, with 8 bases between the two ends. CDR3 in DNA: TGTGCCAGCAGCCCGGAGGTAGCCAAAAACATTCAGTACTTC. As protein: CASSPEVAKNIQYF. Variable domain in full (rest from reference TRBV5-4 and TRBJ2-4): ETGVTQSPTHLIKTRGQQVTLRCSSQSGHNTVSWYQQALGQGPQFIFQYYREEENGRGNFPPRFSGLQFPNYSSELNVNALELDDSALYLCASSPEVAKNIQYFGAGTRLSVL.

This chain connects TRBV5-6 to TRBJ2-3; 9 bases are a match to TRBD1. The CDR3 covers 14 residues. Germline CDR1 reads SGHDT; CDR2 reads YYEEEE. After removal of 2 bases from V and 6 bases from J, the junction contained 4 bases not matched to a gene. CDR3 in DNA: TGTGCCAGCAGCTTACAGGGGGCGACGGATACGCAGTATTTT. This translates into CASSLQGATDTQYF. Looking up the rest from reference TRBV5-6 and TRBJ2-3 gives the full variable domain: DAGVTQSPTHLIKTRGQQVTLRCSPKSGHDTVSWYQQALGQGPQFIFQYYEEEERQRGNFPDRFSGHQFPNYSSELNVNALLLGDSALYLCASSLQGATDTQYFGPGTRLTVL.

The chain carries TRBV4-3 and TRBJ1-6, with unresolved D. Trimming removed 5 bases at V and 7 bases at J, with 12 bases between. The CDR3 extends over 14 amino acids. Germline CDR1 is LGHNA and CDR2 is YSLEER. The CDR3 DNA reads as TGCGCCAGCAGCGGTGGGCTTGAGAATTCACCCCTCCACTTT. Protein product: CASSGGLENSPLHF.

In DNA, the CDR3 is TGTGCCAGCTCACCAAGGGGGCACCCTACCTACGAGCAGTACTTC. It translates to CASSPRGHPTYEQYF. This chain joins TRBV18 and TRBJ2-7; 7 bases fit TRBD1. Germline V lookup: CDR1 KGHSH, CDR2 LQKENI. CDR3 length: 15 residues. The trim removed 2 bases at V and 2 bases at J, leaving 6 bases unmatched.

The CDR3 region has the DNA TGCAGCGGGGGACAGCCGGACAATGAGCAGTTCTTC. Translating it yields CSGGQPDNEQFF. The chain joins TRBV29-1 to TRBJ2-1; 7 nucleotides match TRBD1. Germline trimming cut 7 bases from V and 5 bases from J; bases unmatched to any gene: 5. This CDR3 comprises 12 residues. Germline lookup yields CDR1 SQVTM and CDR2 ANQGSEA.

CDR3 residues: CASSLVVAGLGNEQFF. CDR3 nucleotides: TGCGCCAGCAGCTTGGTAGTGGCGGGACTGGGCAATGAGCAGTTCTTC. The J gene is TRBJ2-1, the V gene TRBV5-1, with D perhaps matching TRBD2 (6 bases). CDR3 length: 16 amino acids. The germline gives CDR1 SGHRS, CDR2 YFSETQ. V lost 0 bases, J lost 6 bases, and 16 bases lay in between.

The chain uses TRBV18 and TRBJ2-7; 9 nucleotides agree with TRBD2. The CDR3 contains 15 residues. V was clipped by 2 bases and J by 6 bases; unmatched bases: 8. CDR1 is KGHSH, CDR2 LQKENI, per germline. The CDR3 DNA is TGTGCCAGCTCACCAGACCTGCTAGCGGGATCCGAGCAGTACTTC. Translated: CASSPDLLAGSEQYF. The full variable domain, rest sourced from reference TRBV18 and TRBJ2-7, is NAGVMQNPRHLVRRRGQEARLRCSPMKGHSHVYWYRQLPEEGLKFMVYLQKENIIDESGMPKERFSAEFPKEGPSILRIQQVVRGDSAAYFCASSPDLLAGSEQYFGPGTRLTVT.

The J gene is TRBJ1-2, the V gene TRBV18; 9 nucleotides align to TRBD1. V was pared by 0 bases and J by 4 bases, with 6 bases of the junction left unmatched. Germline CDR1 KGHSH, CDR2 LQKENI. CDR3 size: 16 residues. CDR3 nucleotide sequence: TGTGCCAGCTCACCACCAAGGGACAGGGTAGGCTATGGCTACACCTTC. Translating gives CASSPPRDRVGYGYTF.

The chain joins TRBV5-4 to TRBJ2-2; TRBD2 matches 8 bases. J gave up 1 base and V 2 bases, and 4 bases lay outside the gene matches. Germline CDR1 and CDR2: SGHNT and YYREEE (reference sequence). The CDR3 consists of 16 residues. The CDR3 loop is CASSFLAGKNTGELFF. Here the CDR3 DNA reads TGTGCCAGCAGCTTTTTAGCGGGAAAGAACACCGGGGAGCTGTTTTTT.

The chain has TRBV9 and TRBJ2-3, with TRBD2 matching 10 bases. V trimming: 3 bases; J trimming: 3 bases; junction bases outside the gene matches: 10. The CDR3 consists of 17 residues. Germline CDR1 SGDLS, CDR2 YYNGEE. The CDR3 spells CASSAGIAGGQTDTQYF. CDR3 in DNA: TGTGCCAGCAGCGCCGGGATAGCGGGGGGCCAAACAGATACGCAGTATTTT.

This chain joins TRBV10-1 and TRBJ2-7; maybe TRBD1 (6 bases). Trimming left V 3 bases short and J 2 bases short, with 11 bases between. The CDR3 spans 14 residues. Germline V lookup: CDR1 WNHNN, CDR2 SYGVQD (reference sequence). CDR3 loop: CASSENDRPYEQYF. CDR3 sequence (DNA): TGCGCCAGCAGTGAAAACGACAGGCCCTACGAGCAGTACTTC.

This rearrangement joins TRBV6-1 to TRBJ2-7; the D gene is possibly TRBD1 (5 bases). From germline, CDR1 is MNHNS and CDR2 SASEGT. The CDR3 runs to 15 residues. Deletions cut 0 bases from V and 1 base from J, with 10 bases between. The CDR3, as DNA: TGTGCCAGCAGTGAAGCTGCGACAGTTTCCTACGAGCAGTACTTC. Its protein product is CASSEAATVSYEQYF.

This clone was detected only once. This chain links TRBV15 with TRBJ2-1, with D perhaps matching TRBD1 (6 bases). Trimming removed 7 bases from V and 6 bases from J, with 13 bases in between. The CDR3 consists of 13 residues. The germline V gene encodes CDR1 LNHNV and CDR2 YYDKDF (reference sequence). The CDR3: CATTAAGVNEQFF. In DNA, the CDR3 is TGTGCCACCACCGCCGCAGGGGTCAATGAGCAGTTCTTC.

The rearrangement links TRBV6-1 to TRBJ2-7; 8 bases align to TRBD1. V was pared by 0 bases and J by 4 bases, with 5 bases of the junction left unmatched. CDR3 length: 15 residues. CDR1 and CDR2 from the germline V gene are MNHNS and SASEGT. Here the CDR3 DNA reads TGTGCCAGCAGTGAAGCCGGGACAGGTGAATACGAGCAGTACTTC. This gives the protein CASSEAGTGEYEQYF.

The genes are TRBV5-5 and TRBJ2-6; no definite D call. V was clipped by 0 bases and J by 6 bases, with 7 bases between them. The CDR3 has 14 amino acids. Germline V CDR1 and CDR2: SGHKS, YYEKEE (reference sequence). CDR3 residues: CASSLGISANVLTF. The CDR3 bases are TGTGCCAGCAGCTTGGGTATTTCGGCCAACGTCCTGACTTTC.

The chain recombines TRBV2 with TRBJ2-3; 7 bases align to TRBD2. Unmatched junction bases numbered 8, after V lost 7 bases and J lost 4 bases. This CDR3 region has 14 residues. Germline values: CDR1 SNHLY, CDR2 FYNNEI. The CDR3 DNA sequence: TGTGCCAGCAAGCGGGGCGGGATCCCAGATACGCAGTATTTT. Residues: CASKRGGIPDTQYF.

For the CDR3, the DNA is TGCGCCAGCAGCCTGCGCGGAGGCAACTATGGCTACACCTTC. Residues: CASSLRGGNYGYTF. This rearrangement joins TRBV5-1 to TRBJ1-2; the D is unclear. The CDR3 extends over 14 amino acids. V gave up 4 bases and J gave up 2 bases, with 12 bases separating them. In germline, CDR1 is SGHRS, CDR2 YFSETQ.

This chain joins TRBV19 and TRBJ1-5, with D maybe TRBD1 (6 bases). Germline-derived CDR1 and CDR2 are LNHDA and SQIVND (reference sequence). CDR3 length: 14 residues. With 7 bases removed from V and 2 bases from J, the gap between germline ends came to 12 bases. CDR3 in DNA: TGTGCCAGTACCCCACAGGGTGGCAATCAGCCCCAGCATTTT. It is translated as CASTPQGGNQPQHF. Supplemented by reference TRBV19 and TRBJ1-5, the full variable domain reads DGGITQSPKYLFRKEGQNVTLSCEQNLNHDAMYWYRQDPGQGLRLIYYSQIVNDFQKGDIAEGYSVSREKKESFPLTVTSAQKNPTAFYLCASTPQGGNQPQHFGDGTRLSIL.

The chain has TRBV30 and TRBJ1-5, with D hard to call. The germline V gene encodes CDR1 GTSNPN and CDR2 SVGIG (reference sequence). Trimming pared 0 bases from V and 6 bases from J, leaving 9 bases between. The CDR3 totals 13 residues. The CDR3, as DNA: TGTGCCTGGAGTGTTTCCTCGGGTCAGCCCCAGCATTTT. This translates into CAWSVSSGQPQHF.

The rearrangement links TRBV4-1 to TRBJ2-1, with D possibly TRBD2 on 6 matching bases. Between the trimmed V and J ends, which lost 0 bases and 9 bases, there was a span of 18 bases. Per the germline V gene, CDR1 is MGHRA and CDR2 is YSYEKL. The CDR3 covers 16 residues. The CDR3 loop is CASSQEPGTWASEQFF. For the CDR3, the DNA is TGCGCCAGCAGCCAAGAGCCCGGGACTTGGGCTAGTGAGCAGTTCTTC.

The chain is built from TRBV4-3 and TRBJ2-6; no definite D call. V was shortened by 0 bases and J by 0 bases, with 3 bases between the two germline ends. Germline assignment: CDR1 LGHNA and CDR2 YSLEER. This CDR3 contains 15 residues. This chain's CDR3 is CASSQDLSGANVLTF. The DNA of the CDR3 is TGCGCCAGCAGCCAAGATCTCTCTGGGGCCAACGTCCTGACTTTC.

The CDR3 DNA sequence: TGTGCCAGCGGAAGGAGCGGGAGCTCCTACGAGCAGTACTTC. Residues: CASGRSGSSYEQYF. The chain recombines TRBV7-9 with TRBJ2-7, with TRBD2 matching over 8 bases. Per the germline V gene, CDR1 is SEHNR and CDR2 is FQNEAQ (reference sequence). V was pared by 8 bases and J by 0 bases, with 6 bases of the junction left unmatched. This CDR3 contains 14 residues. The full variable domain, completed using reference TRBV7-9 and TRBJ2-7, is DTGVSQNPRHKITKRGQNVTFRCDPISEHNRLYWYRQTLGQGPEFLTYFQNEAQLEKSRLLSDRFSAERPKGSFSTLEIQRTEQGDSAMYLCASGRSGSSYEQYFGPGTRLTVT.

The V gene is TRBV10-1, the J gene TRBJ2-3; perhaps TRBD2 as D (6 bases). CDR1 WNHNN and CDR2 SYGVQD come from the germline V gene (reference sequence). Trimming removed 2 bases at V and 5 bases at J, with 17 bases between. The CDR3 loop spans 16 amino acids. CDR3: CASSEAHSGGKDTQYF. The DNA of the CDR3 is TGCGCCAGCAGTGAGGCACACTCCGGGGGAAAAGATACGCAGTATTTT.